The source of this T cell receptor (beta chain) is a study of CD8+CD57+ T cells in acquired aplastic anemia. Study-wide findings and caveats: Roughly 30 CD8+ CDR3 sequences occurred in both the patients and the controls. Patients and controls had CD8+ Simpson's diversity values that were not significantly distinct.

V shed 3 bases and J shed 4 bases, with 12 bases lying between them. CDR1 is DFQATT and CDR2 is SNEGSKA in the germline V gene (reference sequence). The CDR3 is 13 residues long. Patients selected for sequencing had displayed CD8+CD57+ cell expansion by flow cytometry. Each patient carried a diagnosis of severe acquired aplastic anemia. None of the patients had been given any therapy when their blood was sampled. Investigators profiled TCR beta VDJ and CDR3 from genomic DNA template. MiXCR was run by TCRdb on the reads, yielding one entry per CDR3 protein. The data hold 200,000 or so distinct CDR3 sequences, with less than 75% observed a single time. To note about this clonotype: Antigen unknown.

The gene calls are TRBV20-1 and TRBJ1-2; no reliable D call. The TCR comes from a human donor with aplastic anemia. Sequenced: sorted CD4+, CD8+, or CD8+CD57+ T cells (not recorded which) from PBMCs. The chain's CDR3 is CSASSIMAYGYTF. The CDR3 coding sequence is TGCAGTGCTAGTTCAATCATGGCCTATGGCTACACCTTC.